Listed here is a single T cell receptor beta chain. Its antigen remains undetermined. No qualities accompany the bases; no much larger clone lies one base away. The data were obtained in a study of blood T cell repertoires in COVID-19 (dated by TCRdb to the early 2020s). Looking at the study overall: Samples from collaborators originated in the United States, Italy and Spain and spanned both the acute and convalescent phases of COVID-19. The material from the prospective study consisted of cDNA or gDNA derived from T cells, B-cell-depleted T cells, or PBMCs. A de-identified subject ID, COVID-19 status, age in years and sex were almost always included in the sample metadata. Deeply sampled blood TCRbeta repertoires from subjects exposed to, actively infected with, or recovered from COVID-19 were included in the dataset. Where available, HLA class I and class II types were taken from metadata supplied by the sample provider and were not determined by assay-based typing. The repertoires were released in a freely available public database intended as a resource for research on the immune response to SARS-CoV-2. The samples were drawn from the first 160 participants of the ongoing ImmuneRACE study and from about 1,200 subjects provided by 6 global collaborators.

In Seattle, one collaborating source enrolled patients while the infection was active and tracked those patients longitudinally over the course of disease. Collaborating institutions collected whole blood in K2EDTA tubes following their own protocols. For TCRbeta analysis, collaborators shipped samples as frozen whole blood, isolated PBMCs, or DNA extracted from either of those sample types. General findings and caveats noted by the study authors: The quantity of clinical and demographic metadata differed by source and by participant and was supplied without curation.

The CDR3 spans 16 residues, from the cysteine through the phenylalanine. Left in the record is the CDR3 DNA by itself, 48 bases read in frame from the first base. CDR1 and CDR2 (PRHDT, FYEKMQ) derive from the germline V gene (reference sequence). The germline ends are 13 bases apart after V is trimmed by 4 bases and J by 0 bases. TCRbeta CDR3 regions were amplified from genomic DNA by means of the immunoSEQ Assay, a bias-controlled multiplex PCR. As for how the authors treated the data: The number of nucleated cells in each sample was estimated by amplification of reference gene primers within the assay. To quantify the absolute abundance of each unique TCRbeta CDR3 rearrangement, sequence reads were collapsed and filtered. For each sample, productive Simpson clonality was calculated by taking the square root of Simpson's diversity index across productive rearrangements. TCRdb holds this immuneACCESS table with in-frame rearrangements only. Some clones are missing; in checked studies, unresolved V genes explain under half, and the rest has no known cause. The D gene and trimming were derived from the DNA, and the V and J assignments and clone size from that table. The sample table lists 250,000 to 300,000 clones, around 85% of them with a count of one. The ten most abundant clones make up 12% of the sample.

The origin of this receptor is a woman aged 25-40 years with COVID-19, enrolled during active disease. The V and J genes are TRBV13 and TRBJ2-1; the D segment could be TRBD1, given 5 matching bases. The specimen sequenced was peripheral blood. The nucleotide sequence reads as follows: TGTGCCAGCAGCTCGACAGTATTGATCTCCTACAATGAGCAGTTCTTC. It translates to CASSSTVLISYNEQFF. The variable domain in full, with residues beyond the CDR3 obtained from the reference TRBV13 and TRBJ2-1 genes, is AAGVIQSPRHLIKEKRETATLKCYPIPRHDTVYWYQQGPGQDPQFLISFYEKMQSDKGSIPDRFSAQQFSDYHSELNMSSLELGDSALYFCASSSTVLISYNEQFFGPGTRLTVL.